The 25 T cell receptor beta chains presented below share a single source sample, sequenced in a study of blood T cell repertoires in COVID-19. Profiling relied on immunoSEQ multiplex PCR, and the TCRdb table lists in-frame clones only, not all of them. Here the sample spans about 140,000 clones, 84% being singletons. The sequencing input was peripheral blood. The receptors here all came from a man in his sixties with active or convalescent COVID-19.

This clone was detected once. The chain combines TRBV18 with TRBJ2-7; no firm D call. In germline, CDR1 is KGHSH, CDR2 LQKENI. V lost 3 bases to trimming and J lost 6 bases, with 12 bases between them. The CDR3 spans 13 residues. The CDR3 reads CASSPRESGEQYV. CDR3 DNA: TGTGCCAGCTCACCTCGAGAATCGGGCGAGCAGTACGTC.

The chain uses TRBV24-1 and TRBJ2-5; D may be TRBD2 (5 bases). CDR3 length equals 13 residues. Trimming took off 4 bases at V and 7 bases at J, with 12 bases between the two ends. Per germline, CDR1 KGHDR and CDR2 SFDVKD. The DNA for the CDR3 is TGTGCCACCAGTGAAAATAAAGAGGGGACCCAGTACTTC. Amino acid sequence: CATSENKEGTQYF.

V gene TRBV20-1 combines with J gene TRBJ1-5; a weak D match, TRBD1 (6 bases). The CDR3 length is 15 residues. V gave up 3 bases and J gave up 12 bases, with 24 bases separating them. Germline V lookup: CDR1 DFQATT, CDR2 SNEGSKA (reference sequence). CDR3 sequence reads: CSASTADRQLSGQHF. CDR3 DNA sequence: TGCAGTGCTAGTACAGCGGACAGACAACTAAGTGGCCAGCATTTT.

The rearrangement links TRBV7-8 to TRBJ2-2; TRBD1 matches 9 bases. The V gene end was trimmed by 5 bases and the J gene end by 4 bases; junction bases not matched to a gene: 5. Germline-derived CDR1 and CDR2 are SGHVS and FQNEAQ. CDR3 size: 15 residues. The CDR3 here is CASSHRGPGTGELFF. CDR3 sequence (DNA): TGTGCCAGCAGCCACAGGGGGCCCGGCACCGGGGAGCTGTTTTTT.

This rearrangement joins TRBV4-1 to TRBJ2-5; 12 bases are a match to TRBD2. The CDR3 contains 18 residues. The germline CDR1 and CDR2 sequences are MGHRA and YSYEKL. V lost 0 bases and J lost 0; bases outside the gene matches: 5. This CDR3 reads CASSQETLAGGYQETQYF. The CDR3 DNA sequence: TGCGCCAGCAGCCAAGAAACCCTAGCGGGGGGGTACCAAGAGACCCAGTACTTC.

This chain uses TRBV11-3 with TRBJ2-5; D is possibly TRBD1 (5 bases). Germline CDR1 is SGHNT and CDR2 is YENEEA. The CDR3 runs 15 residues. Trimming cost V 1 base and J 1 base, with 10 bases left between them. CDR3 sequence (DNA): TGTGCCAGCAGCTTAGTTAAGGGGATCCAAGAGACCCAGTACTTC. This encodes CASSLVKGIQETQYF.

The chain couples TRBV5-1 to TRBJ2-3; 8 nucleotides line up with TRBD2. V gave up 4 bases and J gave up 4 bases; unmatched junction bases: 14. CDR1 SGHRS and CDR2 YFSETQ come from the germline V gene. The CDR3 runs 17 residues. CDR3 protein: CASSPPRPSGSPDTQYF. The CDR3 DNA reads TGCGCCAGCAGCCCACCGAGACCCAGCGGGAGCCCAGATACGCAGTATTTT.

This clone was observed a few times. This chain links TRBV7-9 with TRBJ2-7; D remains unclear. Germline V gene sequence: CDR1 SEHNR, CDR2 FQNEAQ (reference sequence). Trimming took off 3 bases at V and 5 bases at J, with 8 bases between the two ends. This CDR3 is 12 amino acids long. The CDR3, as DNA: TGTGCCAGCAGCTTCGGAGCTGACGAGCAGTACTTC. Translation gives CASSFGADEQYF.

This chain connects TRBV7-9 to TRBJ2-2; D gene uncertain. The CDR3 has 14 residues. Germline-derived CDR1 and CDR2 are SEHNR and FQNEAQ (reference sequence). V lost 1 base to trimming and J lost 1 base, with 4 bases between them. The CDR3 loop is CASSLGRNTGELFF. Here the CDR3 DNA reads TGTGCCAGCAGCTTAGGGAGGAACACCGGGGAGCTGTTTTTT.

The chain couples TRBV7-2 to TRBJ1-2; no definite D call. Deletions cut 3 bases from V and 8 bases from J, with 13 bases between. Germline lookup yields CDR1 SGHTA and CDR2 FQGNSA. The CDR3 has 13 residues. The CDR3 DNA follows: TGTGCCAGCAGCTTCGACCCAACTAGGGGCTACACCTTC. Translation gives CASSFDPTRGYTF.

This clone was counted only a few times. The rearrangement uses TRBV19 and TRBJ1-2; no reliable D call. There are 12 residues in the CDR3. Per germline, CDR1 LNHDA and CDR2 SQIVND (reference sequence). V lost 6 bases and J lost 7, with 12 bases in between. CDR3 loop: CASRRERVGYTF. CDR3 in DNA: TGTGCCAGTAGAAGGGAGCGTGTTGGCTACACCTTC.

V is TRBV2 and J is TRBJ2-5, with 10 bases aligning to TRBD2. The CDR3 is made up of 15 amino acids. V was clipped by 6 bases and J by 2 bases; unmatched bases: 6. The germline gives CDR1 SNHLY, CDR2 FYNNEI. Here the CDR3 DNA reads TGTGCCAGCAGAAGGACTAGCGGAAATCAAGAGACCCAGTACTTC. Protein product: CASRRTSGNQETQYF.

The rearrangement joins TRBV7-2 to TRBJ1-6; D gene unclear. Per germline, CDR1 SGHTA and CDR2 FQGNSA. Trimming took 1 base from V and 7 from J, leaving 8 bases between them. The CDR3 is made up of 14 amino acids. CDR3 in DNA: TGTGCCAGCAGCTTAGACTACATAAATTCACCCCTCCACTTT. Its translation: CASSLDYINSPLHF. The full variable domain, in which reference TRBV7-2 and TRBJ1-6 provide the parts outside the CDR3, is GAGVSQSPSNKVTEKGKDVELRCDPISGHTALYWYRQSLGQGLEFLIYFQGNSAPDKSGLPSDRFSAERTGGSVSTLTIQRTQQEDSAVYLCASSLDYINSPLHFGNGTRLTVT.

The gene calls are TRBV7-9 and TRBJ1-1; no clear D. The CDR3 is made up of 18 amino acids. The V gene's germline CDR1 is SEHNR and CDR2 FQNEAQ (reference sequence). V was clipped by 1 base and J by 2 bases, with 20 bases between them. The CDR3 is CASSLGFWGEPPNTEAFF. CDR3 sequence (DNA): TGTGCCAGCAGCTTAGGTTTTTGGGGAGAACCCCCAAACACTGAAGCTTTCTTT.

The chain carries TRBV6-2 or TRBV6-3 and TRBJ1-6; possible D gene TRBD1, 5 bases. Germline values: CDR1 MNHEY, CDR2 SVGEGT. Deletions cut 0 bases from V and 8 bases from J, with 20 bases between. This CDR3 comprises 18 residues. CDR3 amino acids: CASSYSGVSLGGYSPLHF. The CDR3 region has the DNA TGTGCCAGCAGTTACTCGGGGGTATCCCTCGGGGGTTATTCACCCCTCCACTTT.

The chain joins TRBV5-8 to TRBJ2-2; 9 bases fit TRBD1. The V and J ends lost 2 bases and 4 bases, in that order; junction bases with no gene match: 3. Germline V gives CDR1 SGHTS, CDR2 YDEGEE. The CDR3 is 15 amino acids. The CDR3 DNA is TGTGCCAGCAGCTTCGGACAGGGGTCCACCGGGGAGCTGTTTTTT. Protein product: CASSFGQGSTGELFF.

Note on this clone: Other DNA sequences within the sample encode an identical CDR3. V usage is TRBV14 and J usage is TRBJ1-2, with D unclear. The CDR3 covers 13 residues. V lost 5 bases and J lost 0, with 7 bases in between. Germline CDR1 and CDR2: SGHDN and FVKESK. The CDR3 sequence: CASSAQPNYGYTF. CDR3 DNA: TGTGCCAGCAGCGCACAGCCTAACTATGGCTACACCTTC.

The V and J genes are TRBV18 and TRBJ2-7, with 8 bases matching TRBD1. Looked up from germline, CDR1 is KGHSH and CDR2 is LQKENI. Trimming removed 4 bases from V and 6 bases from J; junction bases left unmatched: 2. This CDR3 comprises 12 residues. CDR3 sequence: CASSQDRVEQYV. The CDR3 region has the DNA TGTGCCAGCTCACAGGACAGGGTCGAGCAGTACGTC.

This chain uses TRBV15 with TRBJ2-3; no firm D call. The germline V gene encodes CDR1 LNHNV and CDR2 YYDKDF (reference sequence). CDR3 length equals 14 residues. Trimming left V 0 bases short and J 6 bases short, with 10 bases between. DNA of the CDR3: TGTGCCACCAGCAGAGATTCCAGTCCCGATACGCAGTATTTT. As protein: CATSRDSSPDTQYF.

This sequence joins TRBV10-3 and TRBJ1-1; D is perhaps TRBD1 (5 bases). CDR3 size: 16 residues. Trimming removed 4 bases at V and 0 bases at J, with 15 bases between. Germline V CDR1 and CDR2: ENHRY, SYGVKD. CDR3 nucleotides: TGTGCCATCAGTGTGCATGGGATAGGGGTGAACACTGAAGCTTTCTTT. Its protein product is CAISVHGIGVNTEAFF.

The genes are TRBV18 and TRBJ1-5; D possibly corresponds to TRBD1 (5 bases). V gave up 3 bases and J gave up 1 base, with 19 bases separating them. Germline V gives CDR1 KGHSH, CDR2 LQKENI. The CDR3 spans 18 residues. This chain's CDR3 is CASSPPGGTPFSNQPQHF. The CDR3 nucleotides read TGTGCCAGCTCACCCCCGGGGGGGACCCCGTTCAGCAATCAGCCCCAGCATTTT.

The CDR3 protein is CASSQELNTEAFF. CDR3 sequence (DNA): TGCGCCAGCAGCCAGGAGTTGAACACTGAAGCTTTCTTT. The chain carries TRBV4-1 and TRBJ1-1, with unresolved D. The CDR3 has 13 amino acids. Trimming left V 3 bases short and J 0 bases short, with 5 bases between. The V gene's germline CDR1 is MGHRA and CDR2 YSYEKL.

This rearrangement joins TRBV24-1 to TRBJ2-2; TRBD1 might be the D (6 bases). The CDR3 is 15 residues long. Trimming cost V 3 bases and J 1 base, with 8 bases left between them. CDR1 is KGHDR, CDR2 SFDVKD, per germline. CDR3 in amino acids: CATSDQGRNTGELFF. The CDR3 region has the DNA TGTGCCACCAGTGATCAGGGGCGGAACACCGGGGAGCTGTTTTTT.

CDR3 loop: CASSLEGREATEAFF. In nucleotides, the CDR3 is TGTGCCAGCAGCTTAGAGGGCAGGGAGGCCACTGAAGCTTTCTTT. The rearrangement uses TRBV11-3 and TRBJ1-1; maybe TRBD1 (5 bases). This CDR3 contains 15 residues. The V end was cut by 0 bases, the J end by 4 bases, with 12 bases between. The germline V gene has CDR1 SGHNT and CDR2 YENEEA.

The chain uses TRBV30 and TRBJ1-1; no firm D call. Germline assignment: CDR1 GTSNPN and CDR2 SVGIG (reference sequence). This CDR3 is 12 amino acids long. Trimming stripped 5 bases from V and 1 base from J, with 8 bases between. This CDR3 reads CAWAAPNTEAFF. CDR3 sequence (DNA): TGTGCCTGGGCGGCGCCGAACACTGAAGCTTTCTTT.